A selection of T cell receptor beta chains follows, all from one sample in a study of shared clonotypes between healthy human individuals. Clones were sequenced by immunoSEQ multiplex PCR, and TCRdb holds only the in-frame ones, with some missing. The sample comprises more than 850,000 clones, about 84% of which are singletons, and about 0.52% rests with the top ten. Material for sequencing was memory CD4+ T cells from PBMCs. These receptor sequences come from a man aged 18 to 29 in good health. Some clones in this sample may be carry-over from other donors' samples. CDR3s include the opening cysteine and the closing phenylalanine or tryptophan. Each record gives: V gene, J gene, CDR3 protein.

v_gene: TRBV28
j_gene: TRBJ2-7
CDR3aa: CASLPGGGTSFYEQYF

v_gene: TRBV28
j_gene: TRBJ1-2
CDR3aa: CASRAQGYGYTF

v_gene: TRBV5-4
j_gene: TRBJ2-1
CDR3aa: CASSLQGAGYNEQFF

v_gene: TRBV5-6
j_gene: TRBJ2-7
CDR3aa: CASSFGGTHEQYF

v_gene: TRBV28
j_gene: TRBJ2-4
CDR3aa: CASSLSIRLAGDIQYF

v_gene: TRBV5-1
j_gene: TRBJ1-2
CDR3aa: CASSFQGDYGYTF

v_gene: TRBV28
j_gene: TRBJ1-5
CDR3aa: CASSFTGAINQPQHF

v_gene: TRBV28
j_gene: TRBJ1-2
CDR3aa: CASRPGGAGYGYTF

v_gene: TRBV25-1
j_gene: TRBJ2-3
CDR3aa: CASSDHRGDTQYF

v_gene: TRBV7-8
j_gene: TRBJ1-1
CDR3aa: CASSLAGLFTEAFF

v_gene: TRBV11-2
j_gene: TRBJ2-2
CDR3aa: CASSLGLADTGELFF

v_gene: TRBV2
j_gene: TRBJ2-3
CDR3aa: CASRKTGLLLTDTQYF

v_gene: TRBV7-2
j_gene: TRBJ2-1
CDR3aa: CASSRLAGVVTYNEQFF

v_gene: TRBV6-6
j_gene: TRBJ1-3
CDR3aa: CASTLIDLAGNTIYF

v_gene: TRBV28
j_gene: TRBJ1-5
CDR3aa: CASSLRQFLQHF

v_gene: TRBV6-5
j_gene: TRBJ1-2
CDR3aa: CASSYSQRLGYTF

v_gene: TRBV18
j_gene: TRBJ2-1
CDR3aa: CASSPPNRDLYNEQFF

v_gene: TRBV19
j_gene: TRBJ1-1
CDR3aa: CASSMLDSLMNTEAFF

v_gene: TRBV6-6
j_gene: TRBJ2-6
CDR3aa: CASSYERGSGANVLTF

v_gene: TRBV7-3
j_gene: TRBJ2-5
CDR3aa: CASSFSGSGVGETQYF

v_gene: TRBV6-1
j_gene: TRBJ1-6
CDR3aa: CASSESGVDFVPLHF

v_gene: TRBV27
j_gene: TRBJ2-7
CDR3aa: CASSFRGHEQYF

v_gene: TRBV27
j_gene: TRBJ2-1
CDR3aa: CASSSPGTSGLDEQFF